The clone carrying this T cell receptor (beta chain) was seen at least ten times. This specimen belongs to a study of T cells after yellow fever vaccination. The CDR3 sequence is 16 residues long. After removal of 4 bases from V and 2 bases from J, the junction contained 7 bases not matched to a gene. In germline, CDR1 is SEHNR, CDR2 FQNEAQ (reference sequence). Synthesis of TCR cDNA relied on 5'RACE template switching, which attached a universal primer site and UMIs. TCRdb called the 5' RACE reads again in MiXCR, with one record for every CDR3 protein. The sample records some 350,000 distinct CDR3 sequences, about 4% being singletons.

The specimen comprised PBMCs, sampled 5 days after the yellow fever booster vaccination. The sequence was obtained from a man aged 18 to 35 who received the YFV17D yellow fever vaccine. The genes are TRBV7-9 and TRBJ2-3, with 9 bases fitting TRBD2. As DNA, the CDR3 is TGTGCCAGCAGCTCCTTGAGCGGGGGGATCACAGATACGCAGTATTTT. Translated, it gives CASSSLSGGITDTQYF.